The T cell receptor (beta chain) described here comes from a study of blood T cells in healthy people across ages. Study summary: Template switching recovered approximately one barcoded beta molecule for every two T cells.

Each sample provided at least 6 micrograms of extracted total RNA. Combining a sample-barcoded 5' primer with a J-beta primer mix, a second PCR ran for 7 to 11 cycles. TCRdb re-derived calls from the 5' RACE reads in MiXCR, one entry per CDR3 protein. Here the sample spans about 670,000 distinct CDR3 sequences, over 40% being singletons. To note about this clonotype: No antigen is known for it.

The study, taken as a whole, reports: Strong correlation existed between TCR beta diversity and naive T cell percentage. The study found more naive CD4+ cells and higher diversity in long-lived than aged donors.

V was cut by 6 bases and J by 0 bases, with 9 bases left in between. Germline V lookup: CDR1 MNHEY, CDR2 SMNVEV (reference sequence). The CDR3 has 14 amino acids. The sequencing sample was made of blood. The chain is built from TRBV27 and TRBJ2-1; maybe TRBD1 (5 bases). This receptor was obtained from a woman of 80 years or more in good health. CDR3 amino acids: CASRDIASYNEQFF. Written as DNA, the CDR3 is TGTGCCAGCAGGGACATCGCCTCCTACAATGAGCAGTTCTTC.